These T cell receptor beta chains were read from a single sample in a study of CXCR3-negative and CXCR3-positive naive CD8 T cells. Each CDR3 protein gets one entry in TCRdb, which reprocessed the 5' RACE reads and gives no DNA. Seen in this sample are 150,000 or so distinct CDR3 sequences; the ten most common clones hold nearly 0.5%. The sequenced sample was naive CXCR3- CD8+ T cells from blood. These receptors originate from a human donor in good health. Some clones in this sample may be carry-over from other donors' samples. The CDR3 runs from the conserved cysteine through the conserved F or W.

V gene	J gene	CDR3 protein
TRBV25-1	TRBJ2-7	CASSLPRDRGYEQYF
TRBV7-9	TRBJ2-5	CASSHQGETQYF
TRBV7-3	TRBJ2-3	CASSLGGRGGTDTQYF
TRBV29-1	TRBJ2-1	CSVTGTSGNLEQFF
TRBV21-1	TRBJ2-2	CASSKSGPRLDTGELFF
TRBV4-3	TRBJ2-3	CASSQRQGLPDTQYF
TRBV29-1	TRBJ2-3	CSVAGDSYTDTQYF
TRBV7-9	TRBJ2-1	CASSFEYEQFF
TRBV28	TRBJ2-3	CASRPTAGGGKDTQYF
TRBV20-1	TRBJ2-5	CSARPLAGGLETQYF
TRBV12-3/TRBV12-4	TRBJ2-7	CATRGNSYEQYF
TRBV12-3/TRBV12-4	TRBJ1-5	CASSLLGVGPQHF
TRBV19	TRBJ2-1	CASSIALEPGGYNEQFF
TRBV28	TRBJ2-7	CASRTGTGLFHEQYF
TRBV28	TRBJ2-1	CASSLGAGSNNEQFF
TRBV28	TRBJ2-2	CASSLKLAPTGELFF
TRBV7-2	TRBJ2-1	CASSQKELASGGRGIF
TRBV6-5	TRBJ2-5	CASSPGLAGQETQYF
TRBV4-2	TRBJ1-1	CASSQDQIGGWDTEAFF
TRBV28	TRBJ2-1	CASSLNPPIRASGFSDEQFF
TRBV7-9	TRBJ2-2	CASSSGEYTGELFF
TRBV28	TRBJ1-1	CASSVGGGRTEAFF
TRBV28	TRBJ2-1	CASSPGTGGLAQNEQFF
TRBV20-1	TRBJ1-5	CSARGDRVDQPQHF
TRBV12-3/TRBV12-4	TRBJ2-5	CATAVLGQETQYF
TRBV5-1	TRBJ1-6	CASSLSGQGYYGNSPLHF
TRBV29-1	TRBJ2-2	CSVDLRGDGELFF
TRBV7-9	TRBJ2-3	CASSFDASGSADTQYF
TRBV6-6	TRBJ2-7	CASSHQYEQYF
TRBV29-1	TRBJ1-2	CSVGDSNYGYTF
TRBV20-1	TRBJ2-2	CSARDLVLAGGPSGELFF
TRBV28	TRBJ1-2	CASSSIRDRESSYGYTF
TRBV19	TRBJ2-6	CASSIGRPGANVLTF
TRBV7-9	TRBJ2-1	CASSLTGAINEQFF
TRBV28	TRBJ1-5	CASSSPQQGSLVSNQPQHF
TRBV21-1	TRBJ2-7	CASSKVTGLSGTALSYEQYF
TRBV7-9	TRBJ2-7	CASSPPGYEQYF
TRBV5-1	TRBJ2-3	CASSFMASGGFTDTQYF
TRBV5-1	TRBJ2-7	CASSPPSTGIKSYEQYF
TRBV12-3/TRBV12-4	TRBJ1-2	CASTPSEDGGYTF
TRBV7-9	TRBJ2-1	CASSHTIAPFLAGGGNEQFF
TRBV7-9	TRBJ1-5	CASSLAGLGQGWWEPQHF
TRBV15	TRBJ1-1	CATSTTASLERDTEAFF